This paragraph reports one T cell receptor beta chain. Its target is not known. This PCR relied on a set of 60 Vbeta primers and 13 Jbeta primers. The repertoire was sequenced with immunoSEQ multiplex PCR; TCRdb's copy has only in-frame clones and lacks some. Among about 100,000 clones listed, roughly 80% were seen once. These data come from a study of cytomegalovirus exposure and HLA in healthy donors. Study-wide findings and caveats: Most TCR sequences were uncommon, yet certain public TCRs appeared in many donors. Presence/absence comparisons presumed near-even sequencing depth among donors. Certain indistinguishable V segments, among them TRBV6-2 and TRBV6-3, were excluded.

CDR1 SGDLS and CDR2 YYNGEE come from the germline V gene. J lost 2 bases, V lost 3 bases, and 6 bases had no gene match. The CDR3 has 16 amino acids. The genes are TRBV9 and TRBJ2-2, with 8 bases that match TRBD1. The specimen sequenced was PBMCs. The sequence was obtained from a man younger than 45 in good health and CMV-seronegative. CDR3 residues: CASSGGTGLNTGELFF. In DNA, the CDR3 is TGTGCCAGCAGCGGGGGGACAGGACTTAACACCGGGGAGCTGTTTTTT.